The next 17 T cell receptor beta chains were all read from a single sample in a study of blood T cell repertoires in COVID-19. TCRdb keeps only in-frame clones here, not all; method: immunoSEQ multiplex PCR. Among 310,000 or so clones listed, around 86% were seen once. What was sequenced was peripheral blood. All receptors come from a man aged 50 to 60 with active or convalescent COVID-19.

This rearrangement joins TRBV28 to TRBJ2-7, with 10 bases lining up with TRBD2. This CDR3 has 16 amino acids. V lost 5 bases to trimming and J lost 5 bases; unmatched junction nucleotides: 12. Germline V gene data show CDR1 as MDHEN and CDR2 as SYDVKM. CDR3 nucleotide sequence: TGTGCCAGCAGTCCAGCGGGGGGGGCGTTGTCCCACGAGCAGTACTTC. Protein sequence: CASSPAGGALSHEQYF.

The rearrangement joins TRBV3-1 (or the pseudogene TRBV3-2) to TRBJ1-1; no definite D call. Per germline, CDR1 LGHDT and CDR2 YNNKEL (reference sequence). The length of the CDR3 is 12 residues. The V gene lost 1 base and the J gene lost 11 bases, with 11 bases spanning the gap. The CDR3 sequence: CASSQGDSGAFF. CDR3 sequence (DNA): TGTGCCAGCAGCCAAGGCGACTCCGGGGCTTTCTTT.

This chain joins TRBV7-2 and TRBJ2-1; the D is unclear. The germline V gene has CDR1 SGHTA and CDR2 FQGNSA. Trimming stripped 1 base from V and 4 bases from J, with 11 bases between. This CDR3 is 15 amino acids long. This CDR3 reads CASSLGPAAYNEQFF. The CDR3 DNA reads TGTGCCAGCAGCTTAGGCCCCGCCGCGTACAATGAGCAGTTCTTC.

This clone appeared a few times. The chain is built from TRBV6-4 and TRBJ1-5; D gene unclear. Germline CDR1 and CDR2: MRHNA and SNTAGT. V gave up 5 bases and J gave up 8 bases, with 7 bases separating them. The CDR3 is 11 residues long. The CDR3: CASSLREPQHF. For the CDR3, the DNA is TGTGCCAGCAGTCTTCGAGAGCCCCAGCATTTT.

J is TRBJ2-1 and V is TRBV19, with TRBD2 identical over 7 bases. Germline CDR1 is LNHDA and CDR2 is SQIVND (reference sequence). This CDR3 contains 15 residues. J gave up 3 bases and V 9 bases, and 11 bases lay outside the gene matches. The CDR3, as DNA: TGTGCCAGCGAGGGGAGGGAGGCGGTCTACAATGAGCAGTTCTTC. Its translation: CASEGREAVYNEQFF.

This chain links TRBV4-1 with TRBJ2-7; 7 bases are shared with TRBD1. Trimming took 3 bases from V and 2 from J; bases not matched to a gene: 7. The CDR3 spans 15 residues. Germline V gene lookup returns CDR1 MGHRA and CDR2 YSYEKL. CDR3 region: CASSHRDDRAYEQYF. CDR3 sequence (DNA): TGCGCCAGCAGCCACAGGGACGACAGGGCCTACGAGCAGTACTTC.

This chain links TRBV2 with TRBJ1-2; TRBD1 matches at 7 bases. This CDR3 has 14 residues. Germline V gives CDR1 SNHLY, CDR2 FYNNEI. The ends lost 6 bases at V and 0 bases at J; junction bases unmatched: 4. CDR3 amino acids: CASRGTVSNYGYTF. In DNA, the CDR3 is TGTGCCAGCAGAGGGACAGTGTCTAACTATGGCTACACCTTC.

This clone has only a few counts. V usage is TRBV7-9 and J usage is TRBJ1-1; D is ambiguous. Germline assignment: CDR1 SEHNR and CDR2 FQNEAQ (reference sequence). CDR3 size: 12 residues. V lost 6 bases and J 0 bases, leaving 5 bases between the germline ends. CDR3 protein: CASSLLNTEAFF. The CDR3 bases are TGTGCCAGCAGTCTCTTGAACACTGAAGCTTTCTTT.

This chain links TRBV7-3 with TRBJ2-3; D possibly corresponds to TRBD2 (7 bases). Looked up from germline, CDR1 is SGHTA and CDR2 is FQGTGA. The CDR3 is 18 residues long. V was trimmed by 4 bases and J by 1 base, leaving 21 bases between them. The CDR3 loop reads CASSSKKQGTSGTDTQYF. CDR3 bases: TGTGCCAGCAGCTCGAAAAAACAGGGTACTAGCGGCACAGATACGCAGTATTTT.

The chain combines TRBV2 with TRBJ1-2; no clear D gene. Germline V lookup: CDR1 SNHLY, CDR2 FYNNEI. CDR3 length: 13 amino acids. Trimming pared 4 bases from V and 4 bases from J, leaving 10 bases between. Here the CDR3 reads CASSGAGRYGYTF. The CDR3 nucleotides are TGTGCCAGCAGTGGGGCGGGCCGCTATGGCTACACCTTC.

This clone was picked up one time. This chain joins TRBV2 and TRBJ1-1, with 9 bases matching TRBD1. Trimming at V came to 4 bases and at J to 2 bases, leaving 23 bases not matched to a gene. This CDR3 comprises 21 residues. Germline V lookup: CDR1 SNHLY, CDR2 FYNNEI. CDR3 sequence (DNA): TGTGCCAGCAGTGGAGGGACAGGGAATGCCGGTTCAGAGGGGGGAAACACTGAAGCTTTCTTT. Amino acids: CASSGGTGNAGSEGGNTEAFF. Full variable domain (missing parts from reference TRBV2 and TRBJ1-1): EPEVTQTPSHQVTQMGQEVILRCVPISNHLYFYWYRQILGQKVEFLVSFYNNEISEKSEIFDDQFSVERPDGSNFTLKIRSTKLEDSAMYFCASSGGTGNAGSEGGNTEAFFGQGTRLTVV.

The chain couples TRBV9 to TRBJ2-7; 7 bases align to TRBD1. CDR1 SGDLS and CDR2 YYNGEE come from the germline V gene. This CDR3 has 14 residues. The ends lost 3 bases at V and 0 bases at J; junction bases unmatched: 3. The CDR3: CASSGQGSSYEQYF. The DNA of the CDR3 is TGTGCCAGCAGCGGACAGGGAAGCTCCTACGAGCAGTACTTC.

This clone was counted between two and nine times. The rearrangement links TRBV7-3 to TRBJ2-1, with D perhaps matching TRBD1 (6 bases). V gave up 0 bases and J gave up 7 bases, with 7 bases separating them. Germline V gene lookup returns CDR1 SGHTA and CDR2 FQGTGA. This CDR3 is built from 13 residues. CDR3 coding DNA: TGTGCCAGCAGCTTAACAGGGGGAAATGAGCAGTTCTTC. Amino acids: CASSLTGGNEQFF. Combining the CDR3 with reference TRBV7-3 and TRBJ2-1 gives the whole variable domain GAGVSQTPSNKVTEKGKYVELRCDPISGHTALYWYRQSLGQGPEFLIYFQGTGAADDSGLPNDRFFAVRPEGSVSTLKIQRTERGDSAVYLCASSLTGGNEQFFGPGTRLTVL.

V usage is TRBV2 and J usage is TRBJ2-1, with TRBD2 identical over 8 bases. V gave up 6 bases and J gave up 3 bases; unmatched junction bases: 7. The CDR3 consists of 15 residues. Looked up from germline, CDR1 is SNHLY and CDR2 is FYNNEI. As DNA, the CDR3 is TGTGCCAGCAGCTTAGCGGGAAGCGTCTACAATGAGCAGTTCTTC. As protein: CASSLAGSVYNEQFF.

The chain is built from TRBV5-1 and TRBJ2-2; 8 bases are a match to TRBD2. This CDR3 spans 18 amino acids. J gave up 0 bases and V 2 bases, and 9 bases lay outside the gene matches. Germline CDR1 is SGHRS and CDR2 is YFSETQ. The CDR3 loop is CASSFPRSGTANTGELFF. The CDR3 DNA follows: TGCGCCAGCAGCTTCCCCCGTAGCGGGACCGCGAACACCGGGGAGCTGTTTTTT.

The rearrangement uses TRBV27 and TRBJ2-2; 7 bases match TRBD1. CDR1 is MNHEY, CDR2 SMNVEV, per germline (reference sequence). The junction had 5 bases not matched to a gene; V was cut back by 6 bases and J by 4 bases. The CDR3 consists of 14 residues. CDR3 DNA: TGTGCCAGCAGACAAAACAGGGGCACCGGGGAGCTGTTTTTT. Residues: CASRQNRGTGELFF.

This clone has a handful of counts. The chain has TRBV5-1 and TRBJ1-4, with 8 bases lining up with TRBD1. This CDR3 region has 15 residues. In germline, CDR1 is SGHRS, CDR2 YFSETQ. After removal of 0 bases from V and 5 bases from J, the junction contained 3 bases not matched to a gene. The CDR3 DNA reads TGCGCCAGCAGCTTGGGAGACAGGGGAAATGAAAAACTGTTTTTT. Its translation: CASSLGDRGNEKLFF. Full variable domain (missing parts from reference TRBV5-1 and TRBJ1-4): KAGVTQTPRYLIKTRGQQVTLSCSPISGHRSVSWYQQTPGQGLQFLFEYFSETQRNKGNFPGRFSGRQFSNSRSEMNVSTLELGDSALYLCASSLGDRGNEKLFFGSGTQLSVL.